The 5 T cell receptor beta chains below were found in one sample sequenced in a study of identical twins. TCRdb re-called the 5' RACE reads with MiXCR, one entry per CDR3 protein. This sample has 600,000 to 700,000 distinct CDR3 sequences, with around 20% found just once. The same data also contributed to another study, on T cells expressing NK-cell markers.

Sequenced sample: PBMCs. The receptors were sampled from a woman between 18 and 29 years old in good health.

The chain links TRBV29-1 to TRBJ2-1; D unclear. V was clipped by 3 bases and J by 4 bases, with 7 bases between them. Germline lookup yields CDR1 SQVTM and CDR2 ANQGSEA. The CDR3 is 12 amino acids. Written as DNA, the CDR3 is TGCAGCGTTGACCCCCTTTACAATGAGCAGTTCTTC. Its protein product is CSVDPLYNEQFF.

There are a few counts of this clonotype. The chain has TRBV6-1 and TRBJ1-1; possible D gene TRBD1, 5 bases. This CDR3 comprises 15 residues. Trimming stripped 7 bases from V and 4 bases from J, with 19 bases between. CDR1 is MNHNS and CDR2 is SASEGT in the germline V gene. CDR3 nucleotide sequence: TGTGCCAGCAATCCCGCCAGGGCCCCTGGCACTGAAGCTTTCTTT. This encodes CASNPARAPGTEAFF.

The J gene is TRBJ1-6, the V gene TRBV4-2; unclear D gene. The CDR3 sequence is 14 residues long. The germline V and J ends were trimmed by 4 bases and 10 bases, with 14 bases remaining between them. Germline loops: CDR1 LGHNA, CDR2 YNFKEQ. The CDR3 DNA sequence: TGTGCCAGCAGCCCTATGCTGACGGTCTCACCCCTCCACTTT. Translated: CASSPMLTVSPLHF.

This chain joins TRBV7-2 and TRBJ2-1; 7 bases line up with TRBD2. The ends lost 4 bases at V and 4 bases at J; junction bases unmatched: 10. Germline CDR1 reads SGHTA; CDR2 reads FQGNSA. The CDR3 has 16 residues. The CDR3 DNA is TGTGCCAGCAGCTCCTACTACGGACTAGATTACAATGAGCAGTTCTTC. Its translation: CASSSYYGLDYNEQFF.

The chain uses TRBV12-3 or TRBV12-4 and TRBJ1-2; tentative D call: TRBD1 (6 bases). Deletions cut 6 bases from V and 4 bases from J, with 15 bases between. CDR3 length equals 14 residues. CDR3 DNA sequence: TGTGCCAGCAGCAAAAACAGGGTCGGCTATGGCTACACCTTC. As protein: CASSKNRVGYGYTF.